The 11 T cell receptor beta chains listed next were all sequenced from one sample in a study of CD8+ T cells in alopecia areata. Extraction of RNA preceded its reverse transcription into cDNA, which served as the sequencing template. Here immunoSEQ multiplex PCR was the method, and the copy in TCRdb shows in-frame clones only, minus some. This table has 50,000 to 65,000 clones, around 45% appearing once. As to treatment: oral pan-JAK inhibitor, 5-10 mg twice daily. The sequencing here drew on CD8+ T cells sorted from blood, taken around week 36, from a patient treated with tofacitinib. The receptor set was obtained from a human donor with alopecia areata.

The rearrangement uses TRBV29-1 and TRBJ1-2; TRBD1 might be the D (5 bases). The V end lost 3 bases, the J end lost 7 bases, and 12 bases lay between the germline ends. The germline V gene encodes CDR1 SQVTM and CDR2 ANQGSEA. This CDR3 spans 12 amino acids. CDR3 in DNA: TGCAGCGTTGAGGGGACGGGATTTGGCTACACCTTC. Translated: CSVEGTGFGYTF.

This rearrangement joins TRBV5-6 to TRBJ2-6; D perhaps matches TRBD2 (5 bases). The CDR3 is made up of 17 amino acids. Germline CDR1 is SGHDT and CDR2 is YYEEEE. Trimming stripped 9 bases from V and 4 bases from J, with 23 bases between. The CDR3 loop reads CATPSPTPWRGANVLTF. For the CDR3, the DNA is TGTGCCACCCCCTCCCCGACGCCTTGGAGGGGGGCCAACGTCCTGACTTTC.

The sample holds a few counts of this clone. The chain combines TRBV29-1 with TRBJ2-7; TRBD1 aligns across 9 bases. The V gene's germline CDR1 is SQVTM and CDR2 ANQGSEA. The V and J ends lost 3 bases and 7 bases, in that order; junction bases with no gene match: 7. There are 13 residues in the CDR3. In DNA form, the CDR3 reads TGCAGCGTTGACGTACAGGGGGCAGGTGAGCAGTACTTC. As protein: CSVDVQGAGEQYF.

This chain connects TRBV5-4 to TRBJ2-7; D possibly corresponds to TRBD1 (5 bases). V lost 0 bases and J lost 2, with 15 bases in between. The CDR3 contains 16 residues. CDR1 and CDR2 from the germline V gene are SGHNT and YYREEE (reference sequence). CDR3 nucleotides: TGTGCCAGCAGCTTGGTGGGGCCCACACCCACCTACGAGCAGTACTTC. Translated: CASSLVGPTPTYEQYF.

A single count supports this clone. This sequence joins TRBV11-2 and TRBJ2-3; D gene unclear. The V end lost 1 base, the J end lost 6 bases, and 8 bases lay between the germline ends. The germline V gene has CDR1 SGHAT and CDR2 FQNNGV. The length of the CDR3 is 13 residues. The CDR3 is CASSLGSGDTQYF. Written as DNA, the CDR3 is TGTGCCAGCAGCTTAGGGTCTGGGGATACGCAGTATTTT.

This clone has only a few counts. The rearrangement links TRBV29-1 to TRBJ2-2; D unresolved. Germline V gene data show CDR1 as SQVTM and CDR2 as ANQGSEA. Deletions cut 6 bases from V and 0 bases from J, with 11 bases between. This CDR3 spans 14 amino acids. The CDR3 DNA reads as TGCAGCGTCGCAGACCCTGCGAACACCGGGGAGCTGTTTTTT. As protein: CSVADPANTGELFF.

This clone was seen a single time. V gene TRBV29-1 combines with J gene TRBJ2-1; D possibly corresponds to TRBD2 (5 bases). The CDR3 consists of 16 residues. V gave up 4 bases and J gave up 8 bases, with 24 bases separating them. Germline V gene lookup returns CDR1 SQVTM and CDR2 ANQGSEA. The CDR3 loop is CSVARRGVAYRDEQFF. The CDR3 nucleotides are TGCAGCGTTGCGCGCCGGGGAGTCGCTTACCGGGATGAGCAGTTCTTC.

This rearrangement joins TRBV29-1 to TRBJ2-5; TRBD2 agrees at 12 bases. Germline V gene sequence: CDR1 SQVTM, CDR2 ANQGSEA. The CDR3 has 15 amino acids. Trimming cost V 6 bases and J 4 bases; bases outside gene matches: 9. CDR3 DNA sequence: TGCAGCGTAGACCGACTAGCGGGAGTCCTAGAGACCCAGTACTTC. Encoded protein: CSVDRLAGVLETQYF.

This rearrangement joins TRBV5-1 to TRBJ2-7; TRBD1 is a possible D gene (5 bases). Germline V lookup: CDR1 SGHRS, CDR2 YFSETQ. The CDR3 is 13 amino acids. V was cut by 0 bases and J by 3 bases, with 7 bases left in between. The CDR3 protein is CASSLGQLYEQYF. CDR3 DNA sequence: TGCGCCAGCAGCTTGGGACAGCTCTACGAGCAGTACTTC.

The chain carries TRBV4-1 and TRBJ2-1; D is unresolved. The CDR3 runs to 12 residues. CDR1 and CDR2 from the germline V gene are MGHRA and YSYEKL. The V gene lost 1 base and the J gene lost 7 bases, with 5 bases spanning the gap. The DNA for the CDR3 is TGCGCCAGCAGCCAAGTGGGGAATGAGCAGTTCTTC. It is translated as CASSQVGNEQFF.

Points on this clone: The same CDR3 can be traced to other DNA sequences in this sample. The genes are TRBV30 and TRBJ1-1; unclear D gene. This CDR3 comprises 13 residues. Germline V lookup: CDR1 GTSNPN, CDR2 SVGIG (reference sequence). V lost 0 bases and J lost 1, with 6 bases in between. CDR3 nucleotides: TGTGCCTGGAGTGTACTTGGGAACACTGAAGCTTTCTTT. Encoded protein: CAWSVLGNTEAFF.